A selection of T cell receptor beta chains follows, all from one sample in a study of shared clonotypes between healthy human individuals. Assay used: immunoSEQ multiplex PCR; TCRdb lists only in-frame clones, some missing. The table includes 2,100,000 or so clones, approximately 96% detected once. The sample was naive CD4+ T cells sorted from blood. The receptors were sampled from a man aged 18 to 29 in good health. Both conserved end residues are part of each CDR3.

j_gene | v_gene | CDR3aa
TRBJ1-4 | TRBV5-6 | CASSLSPSATNEKLFF
TRBJ2-7 | TRBV28 | CASSWTGGEQYF
TRBJ1-6 | TRBV6-6 | CASSKTAYNSPLHF
TRBJ1-5 | TRBV27 | CASSFRAPYSNQPQHF
TRBJ1-5 | TRBV23-1 | CASSQSRQTYSNQPQHF
TRBJ2-2 | TRBV10-1 | CASSETLGDSNTGELFF
TRBJ2-2 | TRBV19 | CASSRMGTSGTGELFF
TRBJ1-2 | TRBV11-2 | CASSRGTGESLGDYGYTF
TRBJ2-7 | TRBV5-5 | CASHQLPVSEQYF
TRBJ1-1 | TRBV7-8 | CASSLLGEGNTEAFF
TRBJ2-3 | TRBV30 | CAWSVAISGASGTQYF
TRBJ2-3 | TRBV28 | CASSSSRVWDTQYF